The source of this T cell receptor beta chain is a study of spatial heterogeneity in lung cancer. Across the study: Detection of beta-chain sequences consistently exceeded that of alpha-chain sequences.

Trimming cost V 2 bases and J 4 bases, with 9 bases left between them. From germline, CDR1 is SGHRS and CDR2 YFSETQ. The CDR3 runs 13 residues. Noted time point: blood at routine non-recurrence follow-up after resection. Every molecule of TCR cDNA had its own unique molecular identifier. MiXCR, run by TCRdb on the 5' RACE reads, gives a single entry per CDR3 protein. This sample has roughly 110,000 distinct CDR3 sequences, with approximately 10% found just once. The sequence was obtained from a female donor with early-stage non-small cell lung cancer. This specimen consisted of PBMCs, obtained at follow-up. This chain connects TRBV5-1 to TRBJ2-5; D ambiguous. The CDR3 DNA reads as TGCGCCAGCAGCTTCGCAGGATCAGAGACCCAGTACTTC. This sequence encodes CASSFAGSETQYF. The full variable domain, completed using reference TRBV5-1 and TRBJ2-5, is KAGVTQTPRYLIKTRGQQVTLSCSPISGHRSVSWYQQTPGQGLQFLFEYFSETQRNKGNFPGRFSGRQFSNSRSEMNVSTLELGDSALYLCASSFAGSETQYFGPGTRLLVL.